The TCR beta chain under discussion was sequenced for a study of T cell responses to AZD1222 COVID-19 vaccine. Method: immunoSEQ multiplex PCR; TCRdb's copy keeps in-frame clones and lacks some. This table has around 150,000 clones, about 92% appearing once. Study-level findings and limits: Within unmutated variant regions lay the reported targets of nearly half of spike-specific TCRs. Recipients of two AZD1222 doses showed rising Spike-specific TCR breadth and depth. In all cases, repertoires were sampled only after the peak T cell response.

From germline, CDR1 is MDHEN and CDR2 SYDVKM. The CDR3 loop spans 16 amino acids. Germline trimming cut 3 bases from V and 3 bases from J; bases unmatched to any gene: 6. As concerns this clone: Its specificity is unknown.

Specimen: peripheral blood, collected 28 days after the second AZD1222 dose. This sequence joins TRBV28 and TRBJ1-4; 8 bases are a match to TRBD1. The receptor was isolated from an adult who received the AZD1222 COVID-19 vaccine. This CDR3 reads CASSFGSGGSNEKLFF. The DNA for the CDR3 is TGTGCCAGCAGTTTTGGGTCAGGGGGCTCTAATGAAAAACTGTTTTTT.